These 26 T cell receptor beta chains were sequenced from one sample in a study of T cell changes during pregnancy in multiple sclerosis. The data were produced by immunoSEQ multiplex PCR, yet TCRdb's version contains in-frame clones alone and is incomplete. The table lists about 63,000 clones, approximately 93% of them singletons. The material was CD8+ T cells from peripheral blood mononuclear cells, obtained in the second trimester of pregnancy. The source of these receptors is a female donor with multiple sclerosis, enrolled in a pregnancy study.

V and J are TRBV11-2 and TRBJ2-7; D not resolved. Trimming removed 1 base at V and 4 bases at J, with 11 bases between. In germline, CDR1 is SGHAT, CDR2 FQNNGV. The CDR3 consists of 14 residues. CDR3 in DNA: TGTGCCAGCAGCTTAGGAATCAGTTCTTACGAGCAGTACTTC. Its protein is CASSLGISSYEQYF.

V is TRBV4-1 and J is TRBJ1-1, with 9 bases that match TRBD1. Germline V gene sequence: CDR1 MGHRA, CDR2 YSYEKL. Trimming took 5 bases from V and 1 from J; bases not matched to a gene: 2. The CDR3 has 14 amino acids. The CDR3, as DNA: TGCGCCAGCAGCTCGGGACAGGGGAACACTGAAGCTTTCTTT. It translates to CASSSGQGNTEAFF.

This clone was detected only once. V and J are TRBV30 and TRBJ2-7; 10 positions match TRBD2. Germline assignment: CDR1 GTSNPN and CDR2 SVGIG (reference sequence). The CDR3 is made up of 16 amino acids. The V segment lost 3 bases and the J segment 3 bases; nucleotides outside the gene matches: 11. The CDR3 DNA sequence: TGTGCCTGGAGCACTAGCGGGGAATTTTACCGCTACGAGCAGTACTTC. The encoded protein is CAWSTSGEFYRYEQYF.

The sample holds one count of this clone. The V gene is TRBV19, the J gene TRBJ2-1; 8 bases line up with TRBD2. The CDR3 contains 12 residues. CDR1 is LNHDA, CDR2 SQIVND, per germline (reference sequence). V lost 8 bases and J lost 10; bases outside the gene matches: 7. This CDR3 reads CASAGLVPEQFF. In DNA, the CDR3 is TGTGCCAGTGCGGGACTAGTCCCCGAGCAGTTCTTC.

This rearrangement joins TRBV5-4 to TRBJ2-3; tentatively, D is TRBD2 (5 bases). Germline V gives CDR1 SGHNT, CDR2 YYREEE (reference sequence). The germline V and J ends were trimmed by 7 bases and 6 bases, with 21 bases remaining between them. The CDR3 spans 15 residues. In nucleotides, the CDR3 is TGTGCCAGCGGACCGTCCTATCTAGCCCCCGATACGCAGTATTTT. This codes for CASGPSYLAPDTQYF.

This clone was counted a few times. V usage is TRBV19 and J usage is TRBJ1-5; D is uncertain. The germline CDR1 and CDR2 sequences are LNHDA and SQIVND (reference sequence). Trimming stripped 3 bases from V and 8 bases from J, with 8 bases between. The CDR3 has 12 amino acids. CDR3: CASSIPVEPQHF. In DNA, the CDR3 is TGTGCCAGTAGTATCCCGGTCGAGCCCCAGCATTTT.

V gene TRBV19 combines with J gene TRBJ2-7; 9 nucleotides align to TRBD2. The junction had 8 bases not matched to a gene; V was cut back by 7 bases and J by 1 base. The CDR3 contains 15 residues. Per germline, CDR1 LNHDA and CDR2 SQIVND (reference sequence). Written as DNA, the CDR3 is TGTGCCAGTACCATGGGGCTAGCGGGGTCCTACGAGCAGTACTTC. Protein sequence: CASTMGLAGSYEQYF.

The chain has TRBV27 and TRBJ1-5; D is unresolved. The CDR3 is 14 residues long. Deletions cut 6 bases from V and 1 base from J, with 10 bases between. Germline CDR1 and CDR2: MNHEY and SMNVEV (reference sequence). The CDR3: CASRELTSNQPQHF. CDR3 DNA sequence: TGTGCCAGCAGAGAATTGACAAGCAATCAGCCCCAGCATTTT.

V gene TRBV7-2 combines with J gene TRBJ1-1, with unresolved D. Germline V lookup: CDR1 SGHTA, CDR2 FQGNSA. V was shortened by 5 bases and J by 11 bases, with 15 bases between the two germline ends. This CDR3 region has 12 residues. Here the CDR3 DNA reads TGTGCCAGCAGCCCCAGTCCGTTGCGGGCTTTCTTT. This sequence encodes CASSPSPLRAFF.

DNA for the CDR3: TGTGCCACCACCCCCCGGGACAGCGTTTGGGAGCAGTTCTTC. Its translation is CATTPRDSVWEQFF. This chain connects TRBV6-1 to TRBJ2-1; 7 nucleotides agree with TRBD1. The CDR3 totals 14 residues. V dropped 10 bases and J dropped 10; count of bases not matched to a gene: 16. The germline V gene encodes CDR1 MNHNS and CDR2 SASEGT.

The rearrangement joins TRBV19 to TRBJ1-5; 7 nucleotides match TRBD1. This CDR3 has 15 amino acids. Unmatched junction bases numbered 4, after V lost 5 bases and J lost 0 bases. The germline V gene encodes CDR1 LNHDA and CDR2 SQIVND (reference sequence). CDR3 in amino acids: CASSSHRGSNQPQHF. The CDR3 bases are TGTGCCAGTAGTTCCCACAGGGGTAGCAATCAGCCCCAGCATTTT.

This clone appeared a single time. The V call is TRBV6-5, the J call TRBJ1-1; 7 bases are shared with TRBD1. The trim removed 6 bases at V and 3 bases at J, leaving 7 bases unmatched. Per the germline V gene, CDR1 is MNHEY and CDR2 is SVGAGI. The CDR3 spans 14 residues. The CDR3 spells CASSVARGDTEAFF. CDR3 bases: TGTGCCAGCAGCGTAGCCAGGGGGGACACTGAAGCTTTCTTT.

The chain employs TRBV11-2 and TRBJ2-1; no definite D call. The CDR3 covers 14 residues. Germline V CDR1 and CDR2: SGHAT, FQNNGV. V shed 1 base and J shed 3 bases, with 7 bases lying between them. The DNA for the CDR3 is TGTGCCAGCAGCTTAGTGGCGGTCTACAATGAGCAGTTCTTC. Protein product: CASSLVAVYNEQFF.

This chain uses TRBV6-1 with TRBJ1-2, with TRBD1 matching over 10 bases. After removal of 2 bases from V and 4 bases from J, the junction contained 7 bases not matched to a gene. The CDR3 runs to 16 residues. CDR1 and CDR2 from the germline V gene are MNHNS and SASEGT. CDR3 protein: CASSESKGQGSYGYTF. In nucleotides, the CDR3 is TGTGCCAGCAGTGAATCCAAGGGACAGGGGAGCTATGGCTACACCTTC.

This clone was seen a single time. The chain carries TRBV28 and TRBJ2-3; D remains unclear. V was cut by 4 bases and J by 4 bases, with 3 bases left in between. This CDR3 is built from 11 residues. Germline V gives CDR1 MDHEN, CDR2 SYDVKM. This chain's CDR3 is CASSSADTQYF. DNA for the CDR3: TGTGCCAGCAGTTCTGCAGATACGCAGTATTTT. The full variable domain, in which reference TRBV28 and TRBJ2-3 provide the parts outside the CDR3, is DVKVTQSSRYLVKRTGEKVFLECVQDMDHENMFWYRQDPGLGLRLIYFSYDVKMKEKGDIPEGYSVSREKKERFSLILESASTNQTSMYLCASSSADTQYFGPGTRLTVL.

J is TRBJ2-7 and V is TRBV19; D might be TRBD2 (5 bases). The CDR3 consists of 13 residues. Trimming pared 5 bases from V and 1 base from J, leaving 9 bases between. Germline V gives CDR1 LNHDA, CDR2 SQIVND (reference sequence). The CDR3 here is CASSPGLSYEQYF. CDR3 in DNA: TGTGCCAGTAGTCCCGGACTGTCCTACGAGCAGTACTTC.

CDR3 residues: CASSPTGLGQPQHF. CDR3 DNA sequence: TGTGCCAGCAGTCCAACAGGGCTAGGACAGCCCCAGCATTTT. The chain has TRBV28 and TRBJ1-5, with D possibly TRBD1 on 6 matching bases. Trimming shortened V by 5 bases and J by 7 bases, and 15 bases separated the two germline ends. Germline-derived CDR1 and CDR2 are MDHEN and SYDVKM. This CDR3 has 14 amino acids.

The rearrangement links TRBV19 to TRBJ2-7; D is perhaps TRBD2 (6 bases). The germline V gene has CDR1 LNHDA and CDR2 SQIVND (reference sequence). The CDR3 is 17 amino acids. Between the trimmed V and J ends, which lost 4 bases and 2 bases, there was a span of 21 bases. The CDR3 coding sequence is TGTGCCAGTAGTAGTGGTCCCGTCGGGACTTCTGCCTACGAGCAGTACTTC. This translates into CASSSGPVGTSAYEQYF.

This clone was seen a single time. The CDR3 DNA follows: TGTGCCAGCAGTGACCAACAAACCTACGAGCAGTACTTC. Its protein product is CASSDQQTYEQYF. The chain joins TRBV6-1 to TRBJ2-7; D remains unclear. Trimming removed 3 bases at V and 2 bases at J, with 8 bases between. This CDR3 contains 13 residues. CDR1 and CDR2 (germline): MNHNS, SASEGT.

V and J are TRBV27 and TRBJ2-1; D is uncertain. Germline CDR1 and CDR2: MNHEY and SMNVEV (reference sequence). Trimming shortened V by 6 bases and J by 4 bases, and 4 bases separated the two germline ends. CDR3 length equals 11 residues. CDR3 sequence: CASSPYNEQFF. CDR3 nucleotide sequence: TGTGCCAGCAGCCCATACAATGAGCAGTTCTTC.

The chain joins TRBV21-1 to TRBJ1-2; the D call in the table, TRBD1, was not verified against the DNA. TRBV21-1 is flagged as a pseudogene. CDR3 length: 15 amino acids. CDR3 DNA: TGTGCCAGCAGCAAGCCTTCGACAGGGCCGGCGGGCTACACCTTC. Its protein product is CASSKPSTGPAGYTF.

The rearrangement links TRBV6-1 to TRBJ2-7; TRBD1 agrees at 7 bases. This CDR3 region has 16 residues. Trimming at V came to 2 bases and at J to 0 bases, leaving 7 bases not matched to a gene. The V gene's germline CDR1 is MNHNS and CDR2 SASEGT. The DNA of the CDR3 is TGTGCCAGCAGTGAACTCCGGACAGGACTCTCCTACGAGCAGTACTTC. Encoded protein: CASSELRTGLSYEQYF.

The CDR3 here is CASSQDGGPGTDEQYF. The CDR3 nucleotides read TGTGCCAGCAGCCAAGACGGAGGGCCCGGGACCGACGAGCAGTACTTC. This sequence joins TRBV4-2 and TRBJ2-7; TRBD2 is a possible D gene (6 bases). The CDR3 loop spans 16 amino acids. V was clipped by 0 bases and J by 5 bases, with 17 bases between them. Germline V gene data show CDR1 as LGHNA and CDR2 as YNFKEQ.

CDR3 DNA: TGTGCCAGCAGTTTATCTGCGGCTAGCGGGACCTACGAGCAGTACTTC. This translates into CASSLSAASGTYEQYF. J is TRBJ2-7 and V is TRBV27; 9 bases agree with TRBD2. CDR1 and CDR2 from the germline V gene are MNHEY and SMNVEV (reference sequence). The CDR3 is made up of 16 amino acids. The junction had 5 bases not matched to a gene; V was cut back by 0 bases and J by 2 bases.

V usage is TRBV29-1 and J usage is TRBJ2-1; D may be TRBD2 (6 bases). The germline V gene has CDR1 SQVTM and CDR2 ANQGSEA. There are 13 residues in the CDR3. The DNA of the CDR3 is TGCAACGCAATTGGGGACTCAAACAATGAGCAGTTCTTC. It translates to CNAIGDSNNEQFF.

The chain joins TRBV2 to TRBJ2-7, with D tentatively TRBD1 (6 bases). The CDR3 totals 15 residues. The V end lost 2 bases, the J end lost 3 bases, and 14 bases lay between the germline ends. The germline V gene has CDR1 SNHLY and CDR2 FYNNEI. CDR3 residues: CASSELDRTGYEQYF. Written as DNA, the CDR3 is TGTGCCAGCAGTGAACTTGACAGGACGGGCTACGAGCAGTACTTC.